The next 13 T cell receptor beta chains were all read from a single sample in a study of T cells in localized non-small cell lung cancer. Only in-frame clones appear in the TCRdb table, and some are missing; sequencing was by immunoSEQ multiplex PCR. This sample has 60,000 or so clones, with 81% found just once. The input for sequencing was PBMCs, taken before any cancer treatment. These receptors were obtained from a man aged 35 to 69 with stage II lung adenocarcinoma.

There are a few counts of this clone. The chain uses TRBV18 and TRBJ1-2; D gene uncertain. Deletions cut 3 bases from V and 4 bases from J, with 12 bases between. CDR3 size: 14 residues. Germline-derived CDR1 and CDR2 are KGHSH and LQKENI. DNA for the CDR3: TGTGCCAGCTCACCCGTAACAGATTTCTATGGCTACACCTTC. Amino acids: CASSPVTDFYGYTF. Variable domain in full (rest from reference TRBV18 and TRBJ1-2): NAGVMQNPRHLVRRRGQEARLRCSPMKGHSHVYWYRQLPEEGLKFMVYLQKENIIDESGMPKERFSAEFPKEGPSILRIQQVVRGDSAAYFCASSPVTDFYGYTFGSGTRLTVV.

The rearrangement uses TRBV11-2 and TRBJ2-1, with TRBD2 identical over 10 bases. CDR1 and CDR2 (germline): SGHAT, FQNNGV. CDR3 length equals 15 residues. V trimming: 4 bases; J trimming: 5 bases; junction bases outside the gene matches: 5. The CDR3 DNA is TGTGCCAGCAGCTCACTAGCGGGAAACCACAATGAGCAGTTCTTC. It codes for CASSSLAGNHNEQFF.

This chain connects TRBV9 to TRBJ2-1; D possibly corresponds to TRBD2 (5 bases). V was shortened by 3 bases and J by 6 bases, with 10 bases between the two germline ends. CDR3 length equals 13 residues. The germline V gene encodes CDR1 SGDLS and CDR2 YYNGEE. CDR3: CASSAADSNEQFF. CDR3 nucleotides: TGTGCCAGCAGCGCGGCGGACTCCAATGAGCAGTTCTTC. Combining the CDR3 with reference TRBV9 and TRBJ2-1 gives the whole variable domain DSGVTQTPKHLITATGQRVTLRCSPRSGDLSVYWYQQSLDQGLQFLIQYYNGEERAKGNILERFSAQQFPDLHSELNLSSLELGDSALYFCASSAADSNEQFFGPGTRLTVL.

This chain joins TRBV7-2 and TRBJ1-1; D remains unclear. V shed 0 bases and J shed 0 bases, with 5 bases lying between them. In germline, CDR1 is SGHTA, CDR2 FQGNSA. This CDR3 spans 14 amino acids. The CDR3 spells CASSLATVNTEAFF. The CDR3 region has the DNA TGTGCCAGCAGCTTAGCGACGGTGAACACTGAAGCTTTCTTT.

The V gene is TRBV2, the J gene TRBJ1-2; D unresolved. This CDR3 spans 11 amino acids. V lost 6 bases and J 5 bases, leaving 7 bases between the germline ends. Germline lookup yields CDR1 SNHLY and CDR2 FYNNEI. The CDR3 nucleotides read TGTGCCAGCAGCGTTCAGTATGGCTACACCTTC. Its translation: CASSVQYGYTF.

The chain recombines TRBV7-8 with TRBJ1-1; D is perhaps TRBD1 (6 bases). Trimming took off 2 bases at V and 5 bases at J, with 18 bases between the two ends. This CDR3 spans 16 amino acids. CDR1 is SGHVS, CDR2 FQNEAQ, per germline. The CDR3 loop reads CASSLLGPGVGTEAFF. Here the CDR3 DNA reads TGTGCCAGCAGCTTATTGGGACCAGGGGTAGGAACTGAAGCTTTCTTT.

This rearrangement joins TRBV5-4 to TRBJ2-5; possible D gene TRBD1, 5 bases. V shed 0 bases and J shed 4 bases, with 13 bases lying between them. Germline CDR1 reads SGHNT; CDR2 reads YYREEE (reference sequence). This CDR3 is 15 amino acids long. The CDR3 nucleotides are TGTGCCAGCAGCTTGGTCCAGGGCCAAGGAGAGACCCAGTACTTC. Its translation is CASSLVQGQGETQYF.

This clone was seen a handful of times. V gene TRBV10-2 combines with J gene TRBJ2-2; tentatively, D is TRBD1 or TRBD2 (5 bases each). The CDR3 consists of 16 residues. Between the trimmed V and J ends, which lost 4 bases and 4 bases, there was a span of 16 bases. In germline, CDR1 is WSHSY, CDR2 SAAADI. The CDR3 DNA reads as TGCGCCAGCAGTGGAGGGGCGAGGTCGCGCACCGGGGAGCTGTTTTTT. It is translated as CASSGGARSRTGELFF.

The V call is TRBV5-1, the J call TRBJ2-1; D unclear. The germline V gene encodes CDR1 SGHRS and CDR2 YFSETQ. V was trimmed by 4 bases and J by 0 bases, leaving 14 bases between them. The length of the CDR3 is 16 residues. Here the CDR3 DNA reads TGCGCCAGCAGCCCGAGAGTGGCCGACTCCTACAATGAGCAGTTCTTC. Its translation: CASSPRVADSYNEQFF.

J is TRBJ2-5 and V is TRBV19; D may match TRBD1 or TRBD2 (5 bases each). V was shortened by 7 bases and J by 4 bases, with 16 bases between the two germline ends. CDR1 LNHDA and CDR2 SQIVND come from the germline V gene (reference sequence). This CDR3 has 14 amino acids. CDR3 loop: CASTDGGLRETQYF. The CDR3 DNA reads TGTGCCAGTACCGATGGGGGTCTCAGAGAGACCCAGTACTTC.

The chain recombines TRBV9 with TRBJ1-3; D is unresolved. This CDR3 is 16 amino acids long. CDR1 is SGDLS, CDR2 YYNGEE, per germline. Trimming cost V 0 bases and J 2 bases, with 12 bases left between them. The chain's CDR3 is CASSVGPGITGNTIYF. The CDR3 region has the DNA TGTGCCAGCAGCGTAGGTCCAGGAATAACTGGAAACACCATATATTTT.

A single count supports this clone. This rearrangement joins TRBV7-2 to TRBJ1-3, with a possible D match to TRBD1 (5 bases). V was clipped by 5 bases and J by 0 bases, with 14 bases between them. CDR1 is SGHTA and CDR2 is FQGNSA in the germline V gene. The CDR3 is 16 residues long. The CDR3 DNA reads as TGTGCCAGCAGCCTACGAATTGGGACCTCTGGAAACACCATATATTTT. It translates to CASSLRIGTSGNTIYF.

The chain employs TRBV19 and TRBJ2-1; TRBD2 agrees at 11 bases. Germline lookup yields CDR1 LNHDA and CDR2 SQIVND (reference sequence). The ends lost 7 bases at V and 8 bases at J; junction bases unmatched: 7. The CDR3 spans 14 residues. The CDR3 sequence: CASTLGLAGDEQFF. The CDR3 nucleotides are TGTGCCAGTACCCTCGGACTAGCGGGCGATGAGCAGTTCTTC. The full variable domain, completed using reference TRBV19 and TRBJ2-1, is DGGITQSPKYLFRKEGQNVTLSCEQNLNHDAMYWYRQDPGQGLRLIYYSQIVNDFQKGDIAEGYSVSREKKESFPLTVTSAQKNPTAFYLCASTLGLAGDEQFFGPGTRLTVL.